One sample yielded the 2 T cell receptor beta chains listed below, sequenced in a study of blood T cells in healthy people across ages. A second roughly 6 to 11 cycle PCR used barcoded and J-beta primers. MiXCR, run by TCRdb on the 5' RACE reads, gives a single entry per CDR3 protein. The sample yields 1.5 million to 2 million distinct CDR3 sequences, less than 50% seen once. Sample: blood. The receptors originated from a woman in her 40s in good health.

This clonotype was seen a few times. The chain recombines TRBV10-3 with TRBJ2-1; no definite D call. Trimming took off 6 bases at V and 6 bases at J, with 9 bases between the two ends. The CDR3 has 12 residues. Germline V lookup: CDR1 ENHRY, CDR2 SYGVKD. CDR3 protein: CAISPSSNEQFF. DNA of the CDR3: TGTGCCATCAGCCCGTCTAGCAATGAGCAGTTCTTC.

The sample holds a few counts of this clonotype. CDR3 protein: CASSLGGGSVGSPLHF. The CDR3 region has the DNA TGTGCCAGCAGTTTAGGTGGTGGTTCGGTAGGTTCACCCCTCCACTTT. The rearrangement uses TRBV27 and TRBJ1-6, with D hard to call. CDR1 is MNHEY, CDR2 SMNVEV, per germline (reference sequence). The CDR3 is 16 amino acids. The germline V and J ends were trimmed by 2 bases and 9 bases, with 17 bases remaining between them.